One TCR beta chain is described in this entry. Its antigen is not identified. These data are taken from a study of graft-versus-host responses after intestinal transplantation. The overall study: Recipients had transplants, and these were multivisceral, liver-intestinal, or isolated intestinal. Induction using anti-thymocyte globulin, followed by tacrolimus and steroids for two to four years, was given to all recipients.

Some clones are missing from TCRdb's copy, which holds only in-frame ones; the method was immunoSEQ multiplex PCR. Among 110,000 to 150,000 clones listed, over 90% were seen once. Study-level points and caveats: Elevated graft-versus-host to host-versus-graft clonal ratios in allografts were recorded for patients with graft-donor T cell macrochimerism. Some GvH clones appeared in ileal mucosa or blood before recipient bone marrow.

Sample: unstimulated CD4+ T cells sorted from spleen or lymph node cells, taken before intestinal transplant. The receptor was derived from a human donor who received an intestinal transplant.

The CDR3 bases are TGTGCCAGCAGCTCGAGCGGGAGGAAGGGTGAGCAGTTCTTC. This gives the protein CASSSSGRKGEQFF. The chain links TRBV11-2 to TRBJ2-1, with 9 bases lining up with TRBD2. The CDR3 covers 14 residues. Trimming took 4 bases from V and 9 from J; bases not matched to a gene: 7. CDR1 and CDR2 from the germline V gene are SGHAT and FQNNGV.